This T cell receptor (beta chain) was identified during a study of cytotoxic CD8 clonotypes in ibrutinib-treated CLL. The CDR3 runs 16 residues. The ends lost 4 bases at V and 3 bases at J; junction bases unmatched: 9. Germline V lookup: CDR1 KGHSH, CDR2 LQKENI. Some clones are missing from TCRdb's copy, which holds only in-frame ones; the method was immunoSEQ multiplex PCR. The profile shows over 150,000 clones, 81% of them singletons. This clonotype was sampled from a human donor with chronic lymphocytic leukemia. This sequence joins TRBV18 and TRBJ1-1, with 9 bases aligning to TRBD1. The sequenced sample was PBMCs, obtained after 12 months of ibrutinib treatment. CDR3 in amino acids: CASSRDRGVPDTEAFF. The DNA of the CDR3 is TGTGCCAGCTCACGTGACAGGGGGGTACCTGACACTGAAGCTTTCTTT.